The clone carrying this T cell receptor (beta chain) was seen only once. Its antigen is unidentified. Possible read error: a much larger clone is one base away. This specimen comes from a study of T cell repertoires in cytomegalovirus infection. In the study overall: CMV epitopes, recently identified HLA-C-restricted and well-studied HLA-B-restricted, were used. Matching HLA type and CMV infection were both indicated by public TCR beta signatures. Study-level results: HLA-C-restricted CMV clonotypes gave the most frequent clonotype in two of eight donors.

One entry per CDR3 protein results from TCRdb running MiXCR on the reads. The sample shows hundreds of thousands of distinct CDR3 sequences, more than 25% of them seen only once. The germline gives CDR1 SGHTA, CDR2 FQGNSA. There are 15 residues in the CDR3. V dropped 5 bases and J dropped 10; count of bases not matched to a gene: 13. V usage is TRBV7-2 and J usage is TRBJ2-1; 8 bases fit TRBD2. The receptor's source is a human donor in good health (CMV status not recorded). Some clones in this sample may be carry-over from other donors' samples. The sequencing used cultured CD8+ T cells from PBMCs, collected from culture after CMV antigen stimulation. The CDR3, as DNA: TGTGCCAGCAGCCGGACTAACGGGGGGGCAAGGGAGCAGTTCTTC. It encodes CASSRTNGGAREQFF.